Each of the 11 T cell receptor beta chains below was sequenced from the same sample in a study of control samples from healthy donors and cancer patients (dated by TCRdb to the early 2020s). Library preparation used the immunoSEQ multiplex PCR assay. The table comes from immuneACCESS by way of TCRdb, which keeps in-frame sequences with V and J called. Part of the clones is missing from these tables; in studies checked, under half for an unresolved V gene and the rest for unknown reasons. Recorded for this sample are fewer than 200,000 clones; 90% of them occurred a single time. The ten largest clones represent around 1.5% of the sample. Sequencing input: blood. The receptors were sampled from a woman aged 45-59 years in good health.

The rearrangement joins TRBV19 to TRBJ2-1; 8 bases line up with TRBD1. The CDR3 is 15 residues long. CDR1 and CDR2 from the germline V gene are LNHDA and SQIVND (reference sequence). The trim removed 0 bases at V and 6 bases at J, leaving 4 bases unmatched. The CDR3 nucleotides read TGTGCCAGTAGTATAGAGTCCGGGACAGGCAATGAGCAGTTCTTC. Amino acid sequence: CASSIESGTGNEQFF.

The chain has TRBV6-2 or TRBV6-3 and TRBJ1-2, with D hard to call. CDR3 length: 13 residues. Trimming removed 5 bases at V and 5 bases at J, with 12 bases between. Looked up from germline, CDR1 is MNHEY and CDR2 is SVGEGT. The CDR3 protein is CASSIGFPYGYTF. The CDR3 region has the DNA TGTGCCAGCAGTATTGGTTTCCCGTATGGCTACACCTTC.

The chain joins TRBV14 to TRBJ1-4, with no clear D. Germline V gene lookup returns CDR1 SGHDN and CDR2 FVKESK. CDR3 size: 16 residues. V was cut by 1 base and J by 0 bases, with 9 bases left in between. CDR3 sequence reads: CASSQGTRSTNEKLFF. The CDR3 DNA reads as TGTGCCAGCAGCCAAGGGACGCGATCAACTAATGAAAAACTGTTTTTT.

The gene calls are TRBV9 and TRBJ2-5; 9 bases agree with TRBD2. The germline V gene has CDR1 SGDLS and CDR2 YYNGEE. The ends lost 4 bases at V and 6 bases at J; junction bases unmatched: 13. CDR3 length: 16 amino acids. The CDR3, as DNA: TGTGCCAGCAGCCCCGGGGTAGCGGGGGCCGGAAAGACCCAGTACTTC. Translated: CASSPGVAGAGKTQYF.

This rearrangement joins TRBV28 to TRBJ2-1; 11 bases agree with TRBD2. The CDR3 runs 18 residues. J lost 1 base, V lost 6 bases, and 11 bases had no gene match. In germline, CDR1 is MDHEN, CDR2 SYDVKM. CDR3 in DNA: TGTGCCAGCAGCCAGGGAGGTAGCGGGGGGGCTTCCTACAATGAGCAGTTCTTC. It is translated as CASSQGGSGGASYNEQFF.

V usage is TRBV3-1 (or the pseudogene TRBV3-2) and J usage is TRBJ2-1; TRBD1 matches 8 bases. This CDR3 has 14 residues. Trimming took 4 bases from V and 8 from J; bases not matched to a gene: 7. The V gene's germline CDR1 is LGHDT and CDR2 YNNKEL (reference sequence). In DNA, the CDR3 is TGTGCCAGCAGCCTCCGACAGGGGCGGGATGAGCAGTTCTTC. Residues: CASSLRQGRDEQFF.

This clone is a singleton in its sample. V is TRBV3-1 (or the pseudogene TRBV3-2) and J is TRBJ2-7, with no clear D. Trimming removed 3 bases from V and 1 base from J, with 7 bases in between. Per the germline V gene, CDR1 is LGHDT and CDR2 is YNNKEL (reference sequence). CDR3 size: 13 residues. CDR3 DNA sequence: TGTGCCAGCAGCCAGCGGTATTCCTACGAGCAGTACTTC. Protein sequence: CASSQRYSYEQYF.

The J gene is TRBJ2-7, the V gene TRBV3-1 (or the pseudogene TRBV3-2), with D unclear. The CDR3 loop spans 12 amino acids. Trimming cost V 0 bases and J 4 bases, with 4 bases left between them. CDR1 and CDR2 (germline): LGHDT, YNNKEL (reference sequence). CDR3 nucleotides: TGTGCCAGCAGCCAAGAAGGTTACGAGCAGTACTTC. This encodes CASSQEGYEQYF.

The V gene is TRBV11-2, the J gene TRBJ2-7; 9 bases are shared with TRBD2. The CDR3 runs 18 residues. Unmatched junction bases numbered 14, after V lost 3 bases and J lost 2 bases. Germline lookup yields CDR1 SGHAT and CDR2 FQNNGV. The CDR3: CASSFGLTSGFHPYEQYF. The CDR3 DNA is TGTGCCAGCAGCTTCGGTCTGACTAGCGGCTTCCATCCCTACGAGCAGTACTTC.

The V gene is TRBV28, the J gene TRBJ1-6, with 7 positions matching TRBD1. CDR1 is MDHEN, CDR2 SYDVKM, per germline. J was trimmed by 0 bases and V by 6 bases; bases with no gene match: 2. This CDR3 contains 15 residues. The CDR3 spells CASRGQSSYNSPLHF. The CDR3 DNA reads as TGTGCCAGCAGGGGACAGAGCTCCTATAATTCACCCCTCCACTTT.

The CDR3 reads CASSPTPPRAQETQYF. CDR3 DNA: TGTGCCAGCAGCCCCACACCACCTAGGGCCCAAGAGACCCAGTACTTC. The chain couples TRBV9 to TRBJ2-5; no firm D call. V was clipped by 4 bases and J by 1 base, with 17 bases between them. The germline gives CDR1 SGDLS, CDR2 YYNGEE. This CDR3 is built from 16 residues.